A selection of T cell receptor beta chains follows, all from one sample in a study of cytomegalovirus exposure and HLA in healthy donors. Data came from immunoSEQ multiplex PCR; TCRdb stores just in-frame clones and leaves some out. This table holds around 230,000 clones, just under 80% found once. Sequenced sample: PBMCs. All receptors come from a boy younger than 18 in good health and CMV-seronegative. Both conserved end residues are part of each CDR3. A D gene is named only where the DNA matches it firmly. Part of the rows lack a size; the others show once, few, many or a class for expanded clones.

TRBV19	TRBJ2-2	.	.	CASRTGFAGELFF	TGTGCCAGTAGAACAGGGTTCGCCGGGGAGCTGTTTTTT
TRBV5-1	TRBJ2-1	.	.	CASSWTDWAPYNEQFF	TGCGCCAGCAGCTGGACGGACTGGGCCCCCTACAATGAGCAGTTCTTC
TRBV19	TRBJ1-6	few	.	CASSSRARNSPLHF	TGTGCCAGTAGTAGCAGGGCGAGGAATTCACCCCTCCACTTT
TRBV4-1	TRBJ2-7	.	TRBD1	CASSQVTGEYEQYF	TGCGCCAGCAGCCAAGTTACAGGGGAATACGAGCAGTACTTC
TRBV27	TRBJ2-3	.	TRBD1	CASSSTGVADTQYF	TGTGCCAGCAGCTCGACAGGGGTGGCAGATACGCAGTATTTT
TRBV11-2	TRBJ2-7	.	TRBD2	CASSYRLADYEQYF	TGTGCCAGCAGCTACCGACTAGCGGACTACGAGCAGTACTTC
TRBV6-5	TRBJ1-5	.	.	CASSYGAGGNQPQHF	TGTGCCAGCAGTTACGGCGCAGGGGGCAATCAGCCCCAGCATTTT
TRBV4-1	TRBJ1-4	few	.	CASSPPGEGEKLFF	TGCGCCAGCAGCCCGCCAGGAGAGGGCGAAAAACTGTTTTTT
TRBV7-2	TRBJ2-7	.	TRBD2	CASSLVPLAGSYEQYF	TGTGCCAGCAGCTTAGTCCCGCTAGCGGGATCCTACGAGCAGTACTTC
TRBV19	TRBJ2-7	.	.	CASSISGTPYEQYF	TGTGCCAGTAGTATCAGTGGCACCCCCTACGAGCAGTACTTC
TRBV15	TRBJ1-1	few	TRBD1	CATGRAGQGTEAFF	TGTGCCACAGGACGAGCCGGACAGGGAACTGAAGCTTTCTTT
TRBV5-1	TRBJ1-1	.	.	CASSFSRSSNTEAFF	TGCGCCAGCAGCTTTTCCCGGAGCAGCAACACTGAAGCTTTCTTT
TRBV6-4	TRBJ2-1	.	.	CASSDQGFNNEQFF	TGTGCCAGCAGTGACCAGGGGTTTAACAATGAGCAGTTCTTC
TRBV2	TRBJ1-5	.	.	CASSDRQISNQPQHF	TGTGCCAGCAGTGACAGGCAGATTAGCAATCAGCCCCAGCATTTT
TRBV7-8	TRBJ2-3	.	.	CASMRRHSTDTQYF	TGTGCCAGTATGAGGCGGCACAGCACAGATACGCAGTATTTT
TRBV7-9	TRBJ2-1	once	TRBD2	CASSLAGGPYNEQFF	TGTGCCAGCAGCTTAGCGGGAGGGCCATACAATGAGCAGTTCTTC